This T cell receptor (beta chain) comes out of a study of blood T cell repertoires in COVID-19. The CDR3 contains 13 residues. CDR1 is MRHNA, CDR2 SNTAGT, per germline. V lost 6 bases to trimming and J lost 2 bases, with 9 bases between them. Data came from immunoSEQ multiplex PCR; TCRdb stores just in-frame clones and leaves some out. The sample yields approximately 120,000 clones, about 85% seen once. The sequence came from a woman older than 75 with acute or convalescent COVID-19. Sequencing was carried out using peripheral blood. The chain carries TRBV6-4 and TRBJ2-3; D gene unclear. Written as DNA, the CDR3 is TGTGCCAGCAGCGTCCGTCCCACAGATACGCAGTATTTT. Translating gives CASSVRPTDTQYF.